The entry below gives a single TCR beta chain sequence along with its context. Trimming left V 1 base short and J 7 bases short, with 14 bases between. This CDR3 is built from 14 residues. The V gene's germline CDR1 is SGHVS and CDR2 FNYEAQ. The sample is drawn from a study of blood T cell repertoires in COVID-19. Across the whole study: Sites in the United States, Italy and Spain provided acute and convalescent COVID-19 samples. In each case, the material was cDNA or gDNA derived from T cells, B-cell-depleted T cells, or PBMCs.

Original processing methods: Quantification of nucleated cells was approximated via reference gene primer amplification. The table came from immunoSEQ multiplex PCR; TCRdb's copy has only in-frame clones and leaves some out. D and trimming come from the DNA, and the V and J calls and clone size come from that table. The table lists some 180,000 clones, about 90% of them singletons. The chain recombines TRBV7-6 with TRBJ2-7, with D perhaps TRBD1 (7 bases). The clonotype originates from a man between 65 and 80 years old with active or convalescent COVID-19. Specimen: peripheral blood. The CDR3, as DNA: TGTGCCAGCAGCTTAGAAGGGGGCGCGGGAGAGCAGTACTTC. This codes for CASSLEGGAGEQYF. Based on the CDR3 plus reference TRBV7-6 and TRBJ2-7, the full variable domain is GAGVSQSPRYKVTKRGQDVALRCDPISGHVSLYWYRQALGQGPEFLTYFNYEAQQDKSGLPNDRFSAERPEGSISTLTIQRTEQRDSAMYRCASSLEGGAGEQYFGPGTRLTVT.